This T cell receptor beta chain was obtained from a study of blood T cell repertoires in COVID-19. At the level of the study: Acute and convalescent COVID-19 samples came from the United States, Italy and Spain. From T cells, B-cell-depleted T cells, or PBMCs came the material, which was cDNA or gDNA.

CDR1 SGHRS and CDR2 YFSETQ come from the germline V gene. This CDR3 has 14 residues. V trimming: 0 bases; J trimming: 9 bases; junction bases outside the gene matches: 5. In the original analysis: Quantification of nucleated cells was approximated via reference gene primer amplification. Here immunoSEQ multiplex PCR was the method, and the copy in TCRdb shows in-frame clones only, minus some. The DNA was the basis for D and trimming; V, J and clone size are from that table. The sample has fewer than 25,000 clones, 88% seen once. V and J are TRBV5-1 and TRBJ2-1; 8 nucleotides agree with TRBD1. Sequences were obtained from peripheral blood. The TCR sequence derives from a human donor in a cohort sampled during active COVID-19. The donor label of this sample is uncertain. CDR3 coding DNA: TGCGCCAGCAGCTTGGTTCAGGGGGCCGGTGAGCAGTTCTTC. Translated, it gives CASSLVQGAGEQFF.